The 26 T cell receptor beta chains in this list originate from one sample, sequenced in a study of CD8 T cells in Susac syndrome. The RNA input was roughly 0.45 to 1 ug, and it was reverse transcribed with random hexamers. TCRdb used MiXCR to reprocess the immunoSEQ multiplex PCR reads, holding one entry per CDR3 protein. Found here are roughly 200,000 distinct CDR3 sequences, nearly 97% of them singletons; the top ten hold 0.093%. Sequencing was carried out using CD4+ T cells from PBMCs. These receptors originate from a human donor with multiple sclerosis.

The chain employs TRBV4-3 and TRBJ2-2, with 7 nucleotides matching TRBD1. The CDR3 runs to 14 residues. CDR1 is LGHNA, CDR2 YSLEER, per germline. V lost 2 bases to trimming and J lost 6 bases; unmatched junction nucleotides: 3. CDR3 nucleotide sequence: TGCGCCAGCAGCCAAACAGGGGTTCCCGGGGAGCTGTTTTTT. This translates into CASSQTGVPGELFF.

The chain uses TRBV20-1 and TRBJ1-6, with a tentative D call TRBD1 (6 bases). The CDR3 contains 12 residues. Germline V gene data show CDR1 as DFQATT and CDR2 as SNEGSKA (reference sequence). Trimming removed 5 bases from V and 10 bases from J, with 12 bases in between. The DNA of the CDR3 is TGCAGTGCTGGGAACAGGGACTCACCCCTCCACTTT. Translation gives CSAGNRDSPLHF.

CDR3 protein: CASSPNRGRSGNQPQHF. CDR3 nucleotide sequence: TGTGCCAGCAGTCCTAACAGGGGGCGTTCGGGCAATCAGCCCCAGCATTTT. J is TRBJ1-5 and V is TRBV6-2 or TRBV6-3, with 9 bases fitting TRBD1. CDR1 and CDR2 from the germline V gene are MNHEY and SVGEGT. The ends lost 5 bases at V and 2 bases at J; junction bases unmatched: 10. The CDR3 is 17 amino acids.

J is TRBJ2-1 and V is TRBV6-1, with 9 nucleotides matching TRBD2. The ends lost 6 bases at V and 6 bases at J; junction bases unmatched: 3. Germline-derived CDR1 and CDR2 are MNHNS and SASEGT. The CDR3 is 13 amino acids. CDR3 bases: TGTGCCAGCAGGACTAGCGGAGGCAATGAGCAGTTCTTC. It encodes CASRTSGGNEQFF.

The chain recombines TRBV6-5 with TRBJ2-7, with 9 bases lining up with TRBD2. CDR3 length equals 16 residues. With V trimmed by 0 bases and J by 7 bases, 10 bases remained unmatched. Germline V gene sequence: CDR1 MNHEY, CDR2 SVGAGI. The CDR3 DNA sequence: TGTGCCAGCAGTTACTCTAGCGGGGGCTCCCGAGGGGAGCAGTACTTC. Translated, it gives CASSYSSGGSRGEQYF.

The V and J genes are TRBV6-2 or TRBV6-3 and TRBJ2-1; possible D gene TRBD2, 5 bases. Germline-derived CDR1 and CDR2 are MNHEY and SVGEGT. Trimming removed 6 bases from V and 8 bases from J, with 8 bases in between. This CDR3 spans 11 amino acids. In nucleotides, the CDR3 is TGTGCCAGCAGCTCTAGCCATGAGCAGTTCTTC. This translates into CASSSSHEQFF.

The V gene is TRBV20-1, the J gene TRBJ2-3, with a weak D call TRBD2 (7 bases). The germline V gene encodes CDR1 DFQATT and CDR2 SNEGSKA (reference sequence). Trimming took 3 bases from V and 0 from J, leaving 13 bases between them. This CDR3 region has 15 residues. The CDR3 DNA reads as TGCAGTGCTAGGTTTGGGGGGGCTAGCACAGATACGCAGTATTTT. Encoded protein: CSARFGGASTDTQYF.

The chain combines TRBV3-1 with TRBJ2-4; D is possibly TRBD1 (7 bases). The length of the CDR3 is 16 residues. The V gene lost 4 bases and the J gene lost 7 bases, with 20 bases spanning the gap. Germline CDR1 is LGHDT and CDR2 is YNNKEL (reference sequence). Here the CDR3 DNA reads TGTGCCAGCAGCCTTAGAGGGGGGACAGCTGGGAACATTCAGTACTTC. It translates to CASSLRGGTAGNIQYF.

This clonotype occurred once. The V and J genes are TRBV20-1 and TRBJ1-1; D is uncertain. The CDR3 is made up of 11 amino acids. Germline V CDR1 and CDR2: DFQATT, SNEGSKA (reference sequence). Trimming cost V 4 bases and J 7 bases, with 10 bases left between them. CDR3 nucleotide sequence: TGCAGTGCTACGACTATACGTGAAGCTTTCTTT. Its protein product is CSATTIREAFF.

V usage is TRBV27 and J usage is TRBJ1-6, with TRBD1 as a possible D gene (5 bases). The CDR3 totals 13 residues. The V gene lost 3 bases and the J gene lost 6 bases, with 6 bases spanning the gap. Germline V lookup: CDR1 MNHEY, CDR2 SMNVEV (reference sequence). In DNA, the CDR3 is TGTGCCAGCAGTTTTAGGGGTAATTCACCCCTCCACTTT. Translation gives CASSFRGNSPLHF.

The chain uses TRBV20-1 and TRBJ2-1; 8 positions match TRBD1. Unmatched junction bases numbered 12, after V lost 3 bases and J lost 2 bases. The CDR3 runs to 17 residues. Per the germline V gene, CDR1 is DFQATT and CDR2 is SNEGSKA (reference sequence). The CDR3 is CSASQTGARSTYNEQFF. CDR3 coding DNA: TGCAGTGCTAGCCAGACAGGGGCCCGCTCAACCTACAATGAGCAGTTCTTC.

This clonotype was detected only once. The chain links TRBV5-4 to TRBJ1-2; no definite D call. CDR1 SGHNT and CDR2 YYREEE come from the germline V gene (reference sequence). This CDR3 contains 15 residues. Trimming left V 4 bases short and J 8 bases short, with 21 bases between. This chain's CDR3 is CASSRPDPGLNGYTF. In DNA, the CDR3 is TGTGCCAGCAGCCGACCGGATCCGGGGTTGAACGGCTACACCTTC. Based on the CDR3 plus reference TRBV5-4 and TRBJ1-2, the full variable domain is ETGVTQSPTHLIKTRGQQVTLRCSSQSGHNTVSWYQQALGQGPQFIFQYYREEENGRGNFPPRFSGLQFPNYSSELNVNALELDDSALYLCASSRPDPGLNGYTFGSGTRLTVV.

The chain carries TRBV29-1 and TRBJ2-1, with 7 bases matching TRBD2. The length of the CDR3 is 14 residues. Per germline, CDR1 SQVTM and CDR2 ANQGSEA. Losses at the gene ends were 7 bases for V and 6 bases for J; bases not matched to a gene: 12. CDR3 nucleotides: TGCAGCGCCCGGACTAGGCTAGCGTCCAATGAGCAGTTCTTC. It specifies CSARTRLASNEQFF.

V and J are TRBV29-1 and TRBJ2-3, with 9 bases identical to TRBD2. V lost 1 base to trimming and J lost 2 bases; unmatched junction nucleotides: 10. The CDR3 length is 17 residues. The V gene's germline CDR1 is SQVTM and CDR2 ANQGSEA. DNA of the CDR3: TGCAGCGTTGAAGGCCTCGCTGCGGGGGGGCTCACAGATACGCAGTATTTT. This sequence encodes CSVEGLAAGGLTDTQYF.

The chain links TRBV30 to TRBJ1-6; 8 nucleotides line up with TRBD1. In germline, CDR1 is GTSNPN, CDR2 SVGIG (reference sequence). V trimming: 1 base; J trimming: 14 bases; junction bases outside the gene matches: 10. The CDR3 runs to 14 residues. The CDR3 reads CAWSARAGGASLHF. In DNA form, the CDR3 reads TGTGCCTGGAGTGCCAGGGCAGGGGGCGCCTCCCTCCACTTT.

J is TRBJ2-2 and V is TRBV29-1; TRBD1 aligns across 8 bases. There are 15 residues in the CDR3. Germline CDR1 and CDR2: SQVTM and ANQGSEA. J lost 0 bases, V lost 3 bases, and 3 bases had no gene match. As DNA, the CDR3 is TGCAGCGTTGATGACAGGGGATCGAACACCGGGGAGCTGTTTTTT. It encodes CSVDDRGSNTGELFF.

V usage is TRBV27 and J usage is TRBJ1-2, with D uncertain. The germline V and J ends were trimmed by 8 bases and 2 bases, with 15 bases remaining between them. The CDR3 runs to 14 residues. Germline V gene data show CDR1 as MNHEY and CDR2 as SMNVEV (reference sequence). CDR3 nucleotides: TGTGCCAGCGCCCGCAAGGCGGGGAACTATGGCTACACCTTC. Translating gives CASARKAGNYGYTF.

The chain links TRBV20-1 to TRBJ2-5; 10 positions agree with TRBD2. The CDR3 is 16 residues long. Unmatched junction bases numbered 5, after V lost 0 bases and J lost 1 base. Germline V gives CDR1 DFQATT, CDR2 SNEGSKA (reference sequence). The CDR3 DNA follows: TGCAGTGCTAGAGATGGGGCTAGCGGGGGCCAAGAGACCCAGTACTTC. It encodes CSARDGASGGQETQYF.

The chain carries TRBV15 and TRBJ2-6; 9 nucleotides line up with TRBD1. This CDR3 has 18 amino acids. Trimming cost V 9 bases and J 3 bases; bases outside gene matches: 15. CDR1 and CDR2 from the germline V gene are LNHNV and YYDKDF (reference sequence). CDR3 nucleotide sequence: TGTGCCACTGTGGAACCGGGACAGGGTTCTTTTGGGGCCAACGTCCTGACTTTC. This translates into CATVEPGQGSFGANVLTF.

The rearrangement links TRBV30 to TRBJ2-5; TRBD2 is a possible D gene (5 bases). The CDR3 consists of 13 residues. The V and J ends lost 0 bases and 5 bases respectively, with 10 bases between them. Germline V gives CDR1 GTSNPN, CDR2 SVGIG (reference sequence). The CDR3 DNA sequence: TGTGCCTGGAGTGTACGGGATAGGGAGACCCAGTACTTC. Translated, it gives CAWSVRDRETQYF.

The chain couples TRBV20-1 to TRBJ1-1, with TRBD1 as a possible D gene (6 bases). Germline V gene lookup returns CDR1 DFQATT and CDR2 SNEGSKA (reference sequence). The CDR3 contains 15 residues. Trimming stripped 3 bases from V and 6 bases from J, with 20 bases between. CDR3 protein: CSARPPGRGIAEAFF. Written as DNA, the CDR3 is TGCAGTGCTAGGCCTCCCGGCAGGGGTATCGCTGAAGCTTTCTTT.

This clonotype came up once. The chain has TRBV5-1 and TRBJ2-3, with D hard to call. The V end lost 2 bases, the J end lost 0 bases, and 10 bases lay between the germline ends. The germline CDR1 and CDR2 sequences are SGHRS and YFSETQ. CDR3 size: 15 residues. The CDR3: CASSFGFPSTDTQYF. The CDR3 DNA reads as TGCGCCAGCAGCTTTGGTTTCCCTAGCACAGATACGCAGTATTTT.

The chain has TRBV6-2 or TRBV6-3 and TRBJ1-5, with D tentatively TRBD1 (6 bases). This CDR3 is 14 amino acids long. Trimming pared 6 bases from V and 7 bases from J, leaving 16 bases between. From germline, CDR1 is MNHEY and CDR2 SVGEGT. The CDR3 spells CASSHSGGGQPQHF. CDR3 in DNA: TGTGCCAGCAGCCACTCCGGGGGCGGCCAGCCCCAGCATTTT.

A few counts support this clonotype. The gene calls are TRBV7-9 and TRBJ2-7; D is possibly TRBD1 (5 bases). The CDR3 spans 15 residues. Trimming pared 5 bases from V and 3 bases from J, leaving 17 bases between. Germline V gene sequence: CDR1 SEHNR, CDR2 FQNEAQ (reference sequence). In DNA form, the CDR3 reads TGTGCCAGCAGCCTGGGGCCCCTCCTTGGCTACGAGCAGTACTTC. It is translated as CASSLGPLLGYEQYF.

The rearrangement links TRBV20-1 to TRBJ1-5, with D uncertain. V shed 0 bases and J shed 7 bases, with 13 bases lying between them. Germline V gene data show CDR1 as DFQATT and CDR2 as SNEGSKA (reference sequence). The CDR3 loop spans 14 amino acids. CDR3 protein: CSARDSRAQQPQHF. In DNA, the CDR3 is TGCAGTGCTAGAGATAGCCGCGCCCAACAGCCCCAGCATTTT.

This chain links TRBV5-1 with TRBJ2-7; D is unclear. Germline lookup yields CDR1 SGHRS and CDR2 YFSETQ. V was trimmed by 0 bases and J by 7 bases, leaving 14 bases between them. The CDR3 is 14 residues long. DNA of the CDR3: TGCGCCAGCAGCTTGGAGACCTCCCCTGGGGAGCAGTACTTC. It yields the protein CASSLETSPGEQYF.